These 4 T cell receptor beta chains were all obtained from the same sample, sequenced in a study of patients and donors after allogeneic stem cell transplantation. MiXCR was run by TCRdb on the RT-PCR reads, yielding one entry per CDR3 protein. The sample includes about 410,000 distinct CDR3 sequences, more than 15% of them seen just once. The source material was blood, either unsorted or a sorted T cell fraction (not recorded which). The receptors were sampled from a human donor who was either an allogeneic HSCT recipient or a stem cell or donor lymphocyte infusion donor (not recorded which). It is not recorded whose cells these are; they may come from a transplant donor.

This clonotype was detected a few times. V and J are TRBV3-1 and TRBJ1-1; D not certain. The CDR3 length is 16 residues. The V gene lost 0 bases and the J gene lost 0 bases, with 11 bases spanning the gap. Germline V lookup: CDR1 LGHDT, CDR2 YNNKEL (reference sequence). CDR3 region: CASSQDPGGMNTEAFF. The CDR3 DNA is TGTGCCAGCAGCCAAGACCCGGGCGGGATGAACACTGAAGCTTTCTTT. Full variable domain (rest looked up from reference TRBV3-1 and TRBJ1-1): DTAVSQTPKYLVTQMGNDKSIKCEQNLGHDTMYWYKQDSKKFLKIMFSYNNKELIINETVPNRFSPKSPDKAHLNLHINSLELGDSAVYFCASSQDPGGMNTEAFFGQGTRLTVV.

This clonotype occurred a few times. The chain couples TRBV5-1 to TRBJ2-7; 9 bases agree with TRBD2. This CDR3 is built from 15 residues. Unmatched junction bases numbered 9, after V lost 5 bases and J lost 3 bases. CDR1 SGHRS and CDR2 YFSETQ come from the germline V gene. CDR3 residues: CASRPQASGVYEQYF. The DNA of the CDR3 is TGCGCCAGCAGGCCGCAGGCTAGCGGGGTCTACGAGCAGTACTTC.

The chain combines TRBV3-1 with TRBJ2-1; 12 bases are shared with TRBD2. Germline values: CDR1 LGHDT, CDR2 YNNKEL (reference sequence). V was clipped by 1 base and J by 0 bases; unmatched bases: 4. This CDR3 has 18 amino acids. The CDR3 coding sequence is TGTGCCAGCAGCCAAGGTATGACTAGCGGGAGCTCCTACAATGAGCAGTTCTTC. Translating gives CASSQGMTSGSSYNEQFF.

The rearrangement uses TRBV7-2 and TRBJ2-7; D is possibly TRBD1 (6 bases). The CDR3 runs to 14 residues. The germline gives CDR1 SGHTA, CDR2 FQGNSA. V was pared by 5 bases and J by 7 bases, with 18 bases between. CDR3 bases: TGTGCCAGCAGCACTCCGGACAGCCCTCTGGAGCAGTACTTC. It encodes CASSTPDSPLEQYF.